This entry is about one TCR beta chain. Judged by frequency, this clone is medium-sized (0.01 to 0.1%); no count was given. Its specific antigen is unknown. The immunoSEQ assay was used for deep sequencing of the TCR beta chain. The original pipeline was this. Only productive TCR beta rearrangements went into calculating clonotype frequencies. Sourced from immuneACCESS, this table was stored by TCRdb with only in-frame sequences that have V and J called. A share of the clones is absent; for the studies checked, an unresolved V gene accounts for under half, and the remainder has no known explanation. V and J calls and clone size come straight from that table; D and trimming were deduced from the DNA. This sample's table contains roughly 26,000 clones. About 2% of the sample is in the top ten clones. The treatment or condition label corresponds to: autologous CTL019 cells: CD19 CAR with 4-1BB and CD3 zeta domains. The CD19 CAR incorporated TCR zeta and 4-1BB costimulatory signaling domains. Leukapheresis was used to collect T cells from peripheral blood for manufacturing CTL019. The DNeasy Blood and Tissue Kit was used to extract genomic DNA from pre-infusion T cells, peripheral blood, or sorted post-infusion T cells.

This sample was taken from a study of TET2 disruption in CD19-targeted CAR T cells (dated by TCRdb to the late 2010s). Regarding the research as a whole: Sample numbers were set by the original clinical trial design and sample availability, with no additional inclusion criteria.

What the research found in general, with its limitations: The conclusions about the patient's CAR T cells were based on extensive analysis of only one subject.

Sequenced material: CD8- CAR+ T cells sorted from cultured blood T cells, taken for CD19 CAR T cell therapy. What this sample's cell subset or site label stands for: CD8-negative CAR-positive T cells from the infusion product. The clonotype comes from a man aged 65 to 85 with chronic lymphocytic leukemia.

CDR3 region: CASSLPGTGWTEAFF. The CDR3 DNA, read in part, is TGTGCCAGCAGCTTGCCCGGGACAGGGTGGACTGAA. The sequence joins TRBV5-4 to TRBJ1-1; 9 of the junction bases match TRBD1. The read gets to within 3 residues of the CDR3 end, and the germline J gene fills in the rest. From the cysteine through the phenylalanine, the CDR3 covers 15 amino acids. The CDR3 was read in part: 36 bases, with the frame set at base 1. V is pruned by 1 base and J by 5 bases, leaving 6 bases of the junction without a gene match. The germline V gene (reference sequence) provides CDR1 SGHNT and CDR2 YYREEE.